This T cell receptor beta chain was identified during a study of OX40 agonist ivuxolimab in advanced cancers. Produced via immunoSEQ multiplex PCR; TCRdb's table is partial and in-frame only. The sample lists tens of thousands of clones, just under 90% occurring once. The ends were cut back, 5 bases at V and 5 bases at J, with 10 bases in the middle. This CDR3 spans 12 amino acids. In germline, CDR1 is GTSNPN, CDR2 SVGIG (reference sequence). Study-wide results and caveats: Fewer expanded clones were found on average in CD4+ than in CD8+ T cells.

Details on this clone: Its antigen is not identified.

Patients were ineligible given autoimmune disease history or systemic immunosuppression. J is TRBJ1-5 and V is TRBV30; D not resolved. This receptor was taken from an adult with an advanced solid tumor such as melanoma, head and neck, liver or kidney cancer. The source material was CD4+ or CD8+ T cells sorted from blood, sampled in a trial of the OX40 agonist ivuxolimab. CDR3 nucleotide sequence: TGTGCCTGGGGCGCGCCGCATCAGCCCCAGCATTTT. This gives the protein CAWGAPHQPQHF.